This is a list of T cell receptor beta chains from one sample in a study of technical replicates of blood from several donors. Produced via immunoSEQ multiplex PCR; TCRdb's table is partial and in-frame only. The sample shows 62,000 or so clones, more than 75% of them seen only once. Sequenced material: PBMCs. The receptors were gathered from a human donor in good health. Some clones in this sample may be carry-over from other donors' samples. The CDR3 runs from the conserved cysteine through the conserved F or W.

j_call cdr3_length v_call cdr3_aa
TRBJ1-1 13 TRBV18 CASSSGQSTEAFF
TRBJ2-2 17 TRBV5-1 CASSSGGLAGADGELFF
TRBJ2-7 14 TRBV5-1 CASSGDSNYYEQYF
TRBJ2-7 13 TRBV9 CASSAGSGNEQYF
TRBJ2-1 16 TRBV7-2 CASSSPVGLAGAEQFF
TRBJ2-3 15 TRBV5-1 CASSAEGGAADTQYF
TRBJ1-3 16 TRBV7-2 CASSLQGASSGNTIYF
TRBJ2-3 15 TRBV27 CASSFHRGLTDTQYF
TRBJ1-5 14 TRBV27 CASSFSYSNQPQHF
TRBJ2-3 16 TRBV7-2 CASSLFPGQRTDTQYF
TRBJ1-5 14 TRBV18 CASSSGYSNQPQHF
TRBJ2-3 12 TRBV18 CASSPGQEAQYF
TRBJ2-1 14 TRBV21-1 CASSNGTRKNEQFF
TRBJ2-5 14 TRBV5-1 CASSFSGGAETQYF
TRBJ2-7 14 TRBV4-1 CASSINRGSYEQYF
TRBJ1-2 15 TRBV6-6 CASSYTTGLGYGYTF
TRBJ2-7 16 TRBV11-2 CASSLSQGRSSYEQYF